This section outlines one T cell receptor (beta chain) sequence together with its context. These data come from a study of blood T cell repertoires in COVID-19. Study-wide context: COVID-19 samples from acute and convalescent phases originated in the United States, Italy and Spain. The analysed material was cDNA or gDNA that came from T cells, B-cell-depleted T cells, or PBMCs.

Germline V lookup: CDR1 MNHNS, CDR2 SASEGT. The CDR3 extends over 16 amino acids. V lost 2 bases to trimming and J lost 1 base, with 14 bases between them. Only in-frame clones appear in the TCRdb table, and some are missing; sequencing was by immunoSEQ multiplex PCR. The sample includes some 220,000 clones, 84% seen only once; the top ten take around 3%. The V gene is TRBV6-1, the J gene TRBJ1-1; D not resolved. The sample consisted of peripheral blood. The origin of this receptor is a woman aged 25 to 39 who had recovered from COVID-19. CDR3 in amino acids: CASSEWRAGSNTEAFF. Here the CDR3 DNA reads TGTGCCAGCAGTGAATGGCGGGCGGGATCGAACACTGAAGCTTTCTTT.